These T cell receptor beta chains were read from a single sample in a study of shared clonotypes between healthy human individuals. The protocol was immunoSEQ multiplex PCR, while the TCRdb copy is restricted to in-frame clones and leaves out a portion. The profile shows 2 million to 2.5 million clones, 85% to 95% of them singletons. Sample: naive CD4+ T cells sorted from blood. These receptors were obtained from a man between 18 and 35 years old in good health. Both conserved end residues are part of each CDR3.

>TRBJ1-2|TRBV7-6
CASSKRQGGYGYTF
>TRBJ1-5|TRBV7-2
CASSLVGNSNQPQHF
>TRBJ2-5|TRBV6-5
CASGRTGQETQYF
>TRBJ2-1|TRBV27
CASSLGGRRAYNEQFF
>TRBJ1-2|TRBV7-3
CASSPGTGGSYGYTF
>TRBJ1-2|TRBV2
CASGLNYGYTF
>TRBJ2-1|TRBV7-9
CASSLGINREGEFF
>TRBJ1-2|TRBV6-6
CASSFTGGDYGYTF
>TRBJ2-4|TRBV2
CASSEAYLPLGAKNIQYF
>TRBJ1-3|TRBV2
CASRPMDRADGNTIYF
>TRBJ1-2|TRBV7-2
CASSLENRGVDGYTF
>TRBJ2-2|TRBV27
CASSSSNTGELFF
>TRBJ1-2|TRBV2
CASSTDSNYGYTF
>TRBJ2-2|TRBV12-5
CASGLQLAGTGELFF
>TRBJ2-7|TRBV20-1
CSAEGQIEQYF
>TRBJ2-2|TRBV30
CAWRMGSNTGELFF
>TRBJ2-2|TRBV18
CASSPSTSNTGELFF
>TRBJ2-3|TRBV15
CATSRQLAGDLDTQYF
>TRBJ2-2|TRBV6-5
CASSGSTGELFF
>TRBJ2-7|TRBV5-4
CASSSTPYEQYF
>TRBJ1-2|TRBV18
CASSPTGYHGYTF
>TRBJ1-2|TRBV7-9
CASSLAGVGGYTF
>TRBJ2-3|TRBV6-1
CASTRAPAVTDTQYF
>TRBJ2-7|TRBV6-7
CASSYLQKEQYF
>TRBJ2-7|TRBV11-2
CASGLGMTEQYF
>NA|TRBV2
CASSLGQGNNEQYF
>TRBJ1-1|TRBV2
CASSEAGTGNTEAFF
>TRBJ1-5|TRBV10-3
CAISKDGYQPQHF
>TRBJ2-7|TRBV4-1
CASSQDSRVGSYEQYF
>TRBJ1-2|TRBV10-3
CAISVGPGRLEGYTF
>TRBJ2-1|TRBV15
CATSNRRDSVNNEQFF
>TRBJ1-1|TRBV10-3
CAISAGVTEAFF
>TRBJ2-3|TRBV28
CASSLPSGGGTDTQYF
>TRBJ1-4|TRBV18
CASSPLDTREKLFF